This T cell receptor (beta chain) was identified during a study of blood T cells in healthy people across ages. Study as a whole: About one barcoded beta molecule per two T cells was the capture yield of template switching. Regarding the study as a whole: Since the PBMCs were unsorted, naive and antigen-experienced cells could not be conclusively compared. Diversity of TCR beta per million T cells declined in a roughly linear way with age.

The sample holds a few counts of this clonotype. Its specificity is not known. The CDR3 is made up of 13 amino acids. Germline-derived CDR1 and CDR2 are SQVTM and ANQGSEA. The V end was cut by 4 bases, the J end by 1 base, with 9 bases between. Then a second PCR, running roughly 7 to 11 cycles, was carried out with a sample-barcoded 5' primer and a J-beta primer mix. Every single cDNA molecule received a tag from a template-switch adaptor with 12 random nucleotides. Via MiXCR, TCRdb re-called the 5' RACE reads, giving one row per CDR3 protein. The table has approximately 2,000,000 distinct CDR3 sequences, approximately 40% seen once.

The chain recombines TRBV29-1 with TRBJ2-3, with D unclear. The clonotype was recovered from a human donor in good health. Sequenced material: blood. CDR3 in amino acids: CSVAARGTDTQYF. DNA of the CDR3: TGCAGCGTTGCGGCTAGGGGCACAGATACGCAGTATTTT.